This is a list of T cell receptor beta chains from one sample in a study of blood T cell repertoires in COVID-19. The protocol was immunoSEQ multiplex PCR, while the TCRdb copy is restricted to in-frame clones and leaves out a portion. The sample carries approximately 150,000 clones, around four fifths recorded once. Sample: peripheral blood. These receptors all stem from a woman aged 65 to 85 who had recovered from COVID-19. CDR3s leave out the opening cysteine and the closing phenylalanine or tryptophan. A D gene is named only where the DNA matches it firmly.

v_gene: TRBV7-9; j_gene: TRBJ2-6; d_gene: .; CDR3aa: ASSLGRASTGANVLT
v_gene: TRBV27; j_gene: TRBJ2-3; d_gene: TRBD1; CDR3aa: ASSLYGTGGLTDTQY
v_gene: TRBV21-1; j_gene: TRBJ1-1; d_gene: .; CDR3aa: ASSKDQSLNTEAF
v_gene: TRBV5-1; j_gene: TRBJ2-7; d_gene: .; CDR3aa: ASSLESGGLANYEQY
v_gene: TRBV11-2; j_gene: TRBJ1-1; d_gene: .; CDR3aa: ASTLVGQPNTEAF
v_gene: TRBV6-5; j_gene: TRBJ2-1; d_gene: TRBD2; CDR3aa: ASTHGGREQF
v_gene: TRBV2; j_gene: TRBJ2-2; d_gene: .; CDR3aa: ASSEPGWLF
v_gene: TRBV27; j_gene: TRBJ1-5; d_gene: TRBD1; CDR3aa: ASSPRDRYYPSNQPQH
v_gene: TRBV12-3/TRBV12-4; j_gene: TRBJ1-4; d_gene: .; CDR3aa: ASSRQVGKLF
v_gene: TRBV18; j_gene: TRBJ2-1; d_gene: TRBD2; CDR3aa: ASSPGGLTGLGLAGGVEQF
v_gene: TRBV6-2/TRBV6-3; j_gene: TRBJ1-1; d_gene: .; CDR3aa: ASSYRVTEAF
v_gene: TRBV5-1; j_gene: TRBJ1-1; d_gene: TRBD1; CDR3aa: ASSLGGQTNTEAF
v_gene: TRBV5-1; j_gene: TRBJ1-2; d_gene: TRBD1; CDR3aa: ASSPHQTGAGGYT
v_gene: TRBV18; j_gene: TRBJ1-1; d_gene: .; CDR3aa: ASSGQANTEAF
v_gene: TRBV7-6; j_gene: TRBJ2-7; d_gene: .; CDR3aa: ASSLNFAYEQY
v_gene: TRBV19; j_gene: TRBJ2-7; d_gene: .; CDR3aa: ASSRFAGRGRTSYEQY
v_gene: TRBV6-2/TRBV6-3; j_gene: TRBJ2-7; d_gene: TRBD2; CDR3aa: ASSYRLAGNYEQY
v_gene: TRBV6-5; j_gene: TRBJ2-5; d_gene: TRBD2; CDR3aa: ASTRASGAKETQY
v_gene: TRBV21-1; j_gene: TRBJ2-2; d_gene: .; CDR3aa: ASRSRLPGELF
v_gene: TRBV7-2; j_gene: TRBJ1-2; d_gene: TRBD1; CDR3aa: ASSLPRDRNGYT
v_gene: TRBV5-6; j_gene: TRBJ1-2; d_gene: TRBD1; CDR3aa: ASSLGDSYYGYT
v_gene: TRBV5-1; j_gene: TRBJ1-6; d_gene: .; CDR3aa: ASGGRGDNSPLH
v_gene: TRBV4-1; j_gene: TRBJ1-2; d_gene: .; CDR3aa: ASSLGPIRANYGYT
v_gene: TRBV2; j_gene: TRBJ1-4; d_gene: .; CDR3aa: ASSATGGFNEKLF
v_gene: TRBV5-4; j_gene: TRBJ1-3; d_gene: .; CDR3aa: ASSLDRLSGNTIY
v_gene: TRBV18; j_gene: TRBJ2-7; d_gene: TRBD1; CDR3aa: ASSPPETGGYEQY
v_gene: TRBV9; j_gene: TRBJ1-1; d_gene: .; CDR3aa: ASSVGGRGEAF